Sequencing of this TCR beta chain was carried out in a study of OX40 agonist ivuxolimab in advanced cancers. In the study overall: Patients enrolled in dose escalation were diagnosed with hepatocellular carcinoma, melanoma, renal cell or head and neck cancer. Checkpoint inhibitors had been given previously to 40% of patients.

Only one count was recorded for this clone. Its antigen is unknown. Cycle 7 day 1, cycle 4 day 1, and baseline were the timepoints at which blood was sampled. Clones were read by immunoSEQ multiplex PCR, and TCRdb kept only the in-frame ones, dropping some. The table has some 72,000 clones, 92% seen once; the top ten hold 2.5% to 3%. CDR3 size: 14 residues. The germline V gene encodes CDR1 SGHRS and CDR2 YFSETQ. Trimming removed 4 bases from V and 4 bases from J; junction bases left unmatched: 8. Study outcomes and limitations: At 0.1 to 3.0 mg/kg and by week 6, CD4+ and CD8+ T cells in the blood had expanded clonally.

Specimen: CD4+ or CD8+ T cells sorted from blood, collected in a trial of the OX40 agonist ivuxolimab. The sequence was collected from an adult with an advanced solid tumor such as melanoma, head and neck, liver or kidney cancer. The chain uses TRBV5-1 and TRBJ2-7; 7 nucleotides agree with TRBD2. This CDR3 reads CASSPSGSGYEQYF. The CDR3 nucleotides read TGCGCCAGCAGCCCCAGTGGTAGCGGGTACGAGCAGTACTTC.